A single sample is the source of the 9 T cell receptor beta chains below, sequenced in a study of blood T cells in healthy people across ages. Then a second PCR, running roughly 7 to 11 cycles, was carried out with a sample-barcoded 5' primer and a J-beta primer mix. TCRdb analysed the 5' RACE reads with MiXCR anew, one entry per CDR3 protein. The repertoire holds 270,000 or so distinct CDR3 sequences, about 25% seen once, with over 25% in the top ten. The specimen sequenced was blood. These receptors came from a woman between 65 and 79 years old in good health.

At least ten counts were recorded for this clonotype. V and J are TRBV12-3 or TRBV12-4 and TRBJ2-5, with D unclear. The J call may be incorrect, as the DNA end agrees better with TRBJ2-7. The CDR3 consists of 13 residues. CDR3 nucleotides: TGTGCCAGCTCTAGATTTTCAACCTACGAGCAGTACTTC. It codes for CASSRFSTYEQYF.

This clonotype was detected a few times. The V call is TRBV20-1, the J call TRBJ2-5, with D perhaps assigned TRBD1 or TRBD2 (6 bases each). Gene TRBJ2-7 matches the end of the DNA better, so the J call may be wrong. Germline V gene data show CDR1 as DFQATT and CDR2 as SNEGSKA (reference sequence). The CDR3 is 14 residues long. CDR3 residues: CSALGGTTKYEQYF. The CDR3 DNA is TGCAGTGCTCTGGGGGGCACGACCAAATACGAGCAGTACTTC.

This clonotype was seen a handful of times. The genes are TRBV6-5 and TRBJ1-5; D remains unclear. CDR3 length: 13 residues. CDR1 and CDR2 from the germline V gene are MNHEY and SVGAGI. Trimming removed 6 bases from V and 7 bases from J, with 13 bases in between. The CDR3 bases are TGTGCCAGCAGGGGCGGTGGTTCACAGCCCCAGCATTTT. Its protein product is CASRGGGSQPQHF.

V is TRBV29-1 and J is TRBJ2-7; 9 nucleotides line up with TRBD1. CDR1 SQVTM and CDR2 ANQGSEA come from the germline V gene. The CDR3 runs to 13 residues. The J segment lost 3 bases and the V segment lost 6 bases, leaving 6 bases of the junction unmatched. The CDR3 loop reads CSVRGQGVYEQYF. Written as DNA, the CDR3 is TGCAGCGTGCGGGGACAGGGTGTCTACGAGCAGTACTTC.

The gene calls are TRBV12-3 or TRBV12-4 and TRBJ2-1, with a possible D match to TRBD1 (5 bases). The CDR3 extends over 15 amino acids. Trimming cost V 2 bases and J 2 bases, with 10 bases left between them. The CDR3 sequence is CASSLRGFAYNEQFF. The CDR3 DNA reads TGTGCCAGCAGTTTAAGGGGCTTCGCCTACAATGAGCAGTTCTTC.

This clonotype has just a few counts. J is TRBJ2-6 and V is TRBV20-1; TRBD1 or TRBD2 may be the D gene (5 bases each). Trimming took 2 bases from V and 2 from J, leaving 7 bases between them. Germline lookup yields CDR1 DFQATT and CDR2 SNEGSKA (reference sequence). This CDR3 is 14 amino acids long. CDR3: CSARRGAGANVLTF. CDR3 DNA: TGCAGTGCTAGAAGAGGGGCTGGGGCCAACGTCCTGACTTTC.

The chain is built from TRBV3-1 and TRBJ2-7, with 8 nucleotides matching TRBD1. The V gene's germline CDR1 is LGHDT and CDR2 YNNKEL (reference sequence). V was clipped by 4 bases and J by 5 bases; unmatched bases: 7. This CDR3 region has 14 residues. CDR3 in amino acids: CASSRGQGRHEQYF. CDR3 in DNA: TGTGCCAGCAGCCGTGGACAGGGACGCCACGAGCAGTACTTC.

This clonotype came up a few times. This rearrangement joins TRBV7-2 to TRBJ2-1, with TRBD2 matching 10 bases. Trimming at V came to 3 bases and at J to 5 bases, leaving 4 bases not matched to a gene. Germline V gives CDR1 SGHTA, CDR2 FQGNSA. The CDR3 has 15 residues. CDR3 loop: CASSFATSGHNEQFF. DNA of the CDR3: TGTGCCAGCAGCTTTGCGACTAGCGGGCACAATGAGCAGTTCTTC.

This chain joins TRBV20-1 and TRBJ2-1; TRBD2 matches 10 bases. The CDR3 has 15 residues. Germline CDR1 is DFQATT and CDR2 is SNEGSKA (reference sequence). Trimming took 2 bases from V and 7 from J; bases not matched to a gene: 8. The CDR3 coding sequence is TGCAGTGCTAGAATACCGGGACTAGCGCAGAATGAGCAGTTCTTC. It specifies CSARIPGLAQNEQFF.